This TCR beta chain was captured in a study of blood T cell repertoires in COVID-19. Background on the study: Donors in the United States, Italy and Spain gave samples during acute or convalescent COVID-19. The cDNA or gDNA used as material had been derived from T cells, B-cell-depleted T cells, or PBMCs.

Per the original methods: Amplified reference gene primers provided the basis for estimating nucleated cell counts. Measured with immunoSEQ multiplex PCR; TCRdb has only the in-frame clones, and not every one. Clone size and the V and J calls come from that table; the DNA yielded D and trimming. The sample yields 270,000 or so clones, under 90% seen once. After removal of 4 bases from V and 3 bases from J, the junction contained 4 bases not matched to a gene. Germline CDR1 LNHDA, CDR2 SQIVND (reference sequence). The CDR3 sequence is 15 residues long. The specimen was peripheral blood. The V and J genes are TRBV19 and TRBJ1-2, with TRBD1 matching 11 bases. The sequence was collected from a human donor in a cohort sampled during active COVID-19. DNA of the CDR3: TGTGCCAGTAGTAGCGGGACAGGGGGGGACTATGGCTACACCTTC. Protein product: CASSSGTGGDYGYTF.